The text below deals with one TCR beta chain. Only a few counts were recorded for this clone. The antigen this receptor binds is unknown. Per-base qualities were not stored, and no clone one base away is much larger. This sample is part of a study of cytomegalovirus exposure and HLA in healthy donors (dated by TCRdb to 2016 to 2017). Concerning the study at large: According to a later analysis, the 120 or so validation repertoires were produced on the same platform as the roughly 720 repertoires of the first cohort. The study combined high-throughput TCR immunosequencing, statistical association of individual TCRs with disease status, and machine learning to predict cytomegalovirus infection status. The study aimed to test whether cataloging public T cell receptors could reveal signatures of past pathogen exposure. In addition to the first cohort of around 670 subjects, a separate validation cohort of around 110 different subjects was used.

The V and J ends are trimmed by 2 bases and 0 bases, leaving 12 bases between them. According to the germline V gene, CDR1 reads SGHRS and CDR2 reads YFSETQ. Measured from the cysteine to the phenylalanine, the CDR3 is 15 residues long. Only CDR3 DNA is held: 45 bases, read in frame from base 1. Points the paper makes about the study in general: Subsequent analysis determined that TCRs grouped into clusters in the first cohort also showed a tendency toward co-occurrence across the 120 validation repertoires, and roughly 94% of cluster scores exceeded 0. In the study, approximately 160 TCR beta chains were listed as associated with cytomegalovirus. A few of the identified cytomegalovirus-associated TCR beta chains were confirmed in vitro to be specific for cytomegalovirus antigens. The authors suggested that the approach could potentially be generalized to other disease states and immunological phenotypes. A later analysis lacked HLA typing for the validation cohort, so it scored co-occurrence in that cohort across all 120 or so repertoires. Most TCR sequences were seen in very few donors, while some public TCRs were found in many individuals. The classifier was reported to diagnose cytomegalovirus status with high specificity and sensitivity in both the original and validation cohorts.

Libraries came from the immunoSEQ multiplex PCR assay. In the paper's pipeline: A statistical classification framework was built for diagnosing cytomegalovirus status from the catalog of TCR beta chain sequences. Not all clones reach the TCRdb copy of this immuneACCESS table, which keeps in-frame sequences only. Checked studies attribute under half of the gap to unresolved V genes and leave the rest unexplained. V, J and clone size reflect that table, while D and trimming were determined from the DNA. This sample has under 300,000 clones in its table, and approximately 86% of those were observed once. The ten largest make up around 1.2% of the sample. The donors were included in the validation cohort of some 110 subjects, a group kept apart from the roughly 700-subject first cohort.

Sample: PBMCs. The V and J genes are TRBV5-1 and TRBJ2-7; TRBD1 is a possible D gene, resting on 5 matching bases. This receptor was obtained from a woman in her 30s in good health and CMV-seropositive. The DNA sequence is TGCGCCAGCAGCTTAGGGGATTCAAGCTCCTACGAGCAGTACTTC. This encodes CASSLGDSSSYEQYF. The full variable domain, with segments outside the CDR3 supplied by the reference TRBV5-1 and TRBJ2-7 proteins, appears as KAGVTQTPRYLIKTRGQQVTLSCSPISGHRSVSWYQQTPGQGLQFLFEYFSETQRNKGNFPGRFSGRQFSNSRSEMNVSTLELGDSALYLCASSLGDSSSYEQYFGPGTRLTVT.